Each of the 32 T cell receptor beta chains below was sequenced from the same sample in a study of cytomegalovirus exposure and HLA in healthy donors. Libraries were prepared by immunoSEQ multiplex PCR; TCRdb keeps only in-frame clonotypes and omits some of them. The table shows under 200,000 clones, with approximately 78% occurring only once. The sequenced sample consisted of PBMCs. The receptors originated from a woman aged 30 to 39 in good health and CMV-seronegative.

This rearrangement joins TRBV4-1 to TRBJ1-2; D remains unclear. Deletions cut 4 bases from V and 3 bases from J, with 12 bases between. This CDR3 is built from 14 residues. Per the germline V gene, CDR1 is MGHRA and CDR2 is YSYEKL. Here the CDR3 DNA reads TGCGCCAGCAGCCCGTACCACAACGACTATGGCTACACCTTC. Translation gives CASSPYHNDYGYTF.

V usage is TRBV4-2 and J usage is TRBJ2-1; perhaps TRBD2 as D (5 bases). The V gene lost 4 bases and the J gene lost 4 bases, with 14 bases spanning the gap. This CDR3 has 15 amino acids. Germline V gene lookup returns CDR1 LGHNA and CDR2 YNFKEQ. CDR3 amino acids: CASSPLLERYNEQFF. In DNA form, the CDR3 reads TGTGCCAGCAGCCCCCTGTTGGAGCGGTACAATGAGCAGTTCTTC.

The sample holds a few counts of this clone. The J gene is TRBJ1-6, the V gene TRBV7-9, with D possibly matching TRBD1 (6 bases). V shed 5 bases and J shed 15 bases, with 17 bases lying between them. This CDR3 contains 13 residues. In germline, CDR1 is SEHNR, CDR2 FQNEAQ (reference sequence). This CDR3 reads CASSADLGQSLHF. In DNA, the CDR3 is TGTGCCAGCAGCGCCGATCTCGGACAGAGCCTCCACTTT.

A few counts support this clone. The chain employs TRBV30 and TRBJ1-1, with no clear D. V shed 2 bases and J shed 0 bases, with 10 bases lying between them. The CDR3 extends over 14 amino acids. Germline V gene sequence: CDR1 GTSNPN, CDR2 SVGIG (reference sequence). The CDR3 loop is CAWSPGSLNTEAFF. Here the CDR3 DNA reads TGTGCCTGGAGTCCGGGGTCCTTGAACACTGAAGCTTTCTTT.

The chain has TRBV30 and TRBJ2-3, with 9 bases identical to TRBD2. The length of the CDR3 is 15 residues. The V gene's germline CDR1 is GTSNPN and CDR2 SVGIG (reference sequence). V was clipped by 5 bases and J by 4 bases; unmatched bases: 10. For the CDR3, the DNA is TGTGCCTGGGATTTTAGCGGGAGCGACGCAGATACGCAGTATTTT. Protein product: CAWDFSGSDADTQYF.

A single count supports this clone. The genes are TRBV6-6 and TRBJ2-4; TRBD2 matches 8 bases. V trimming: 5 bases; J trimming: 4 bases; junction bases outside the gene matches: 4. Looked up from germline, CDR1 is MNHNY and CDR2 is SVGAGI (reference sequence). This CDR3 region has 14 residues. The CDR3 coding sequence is TGTGCCAGCAGTCCCTCGGGGGGGAAAAACATTCAGTACTTC. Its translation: CASSPSGGKNIQYF.

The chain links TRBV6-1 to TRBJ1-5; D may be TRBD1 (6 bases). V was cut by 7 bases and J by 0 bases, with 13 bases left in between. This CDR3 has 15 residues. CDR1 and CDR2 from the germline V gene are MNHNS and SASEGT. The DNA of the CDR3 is TGTGCCAGCAATACGGGACATTATAGCAATCAGCCCCAGCATTTT. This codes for CASNTGHYSNQPQHF.

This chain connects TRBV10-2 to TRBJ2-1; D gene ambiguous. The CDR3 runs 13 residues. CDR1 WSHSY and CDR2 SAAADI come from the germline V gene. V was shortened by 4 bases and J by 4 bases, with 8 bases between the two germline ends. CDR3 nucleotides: TGCGCCAGCAGTGGGGTCGGGTACAATGAGCAGTTCTTC. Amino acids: CASSGVGYNEQFF.

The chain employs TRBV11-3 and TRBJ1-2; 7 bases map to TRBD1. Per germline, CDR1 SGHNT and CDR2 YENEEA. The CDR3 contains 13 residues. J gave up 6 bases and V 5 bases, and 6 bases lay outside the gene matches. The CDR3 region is CASSNLTGDGYTF. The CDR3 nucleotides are TGTGCCAGCAGCAACTTAACAGGGGATGGCTACACCTTC.

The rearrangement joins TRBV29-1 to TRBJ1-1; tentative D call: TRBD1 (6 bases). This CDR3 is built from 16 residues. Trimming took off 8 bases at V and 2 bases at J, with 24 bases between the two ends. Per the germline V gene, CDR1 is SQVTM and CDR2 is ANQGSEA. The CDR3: CSSSTGLGTVNTEAFF. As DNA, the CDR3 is TGCAGCTCCTCGACAGGCCTGGGCACTGTAAACACTGAAGCTTTCTTT.

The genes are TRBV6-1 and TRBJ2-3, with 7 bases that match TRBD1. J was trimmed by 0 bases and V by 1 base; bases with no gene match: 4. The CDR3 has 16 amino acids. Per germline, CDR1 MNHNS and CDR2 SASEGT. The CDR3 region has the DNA TGTGCCAGCAGTGAAGGACAGGGTACTAGCACAGATACGCAGTATTTT. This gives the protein CASSEGQGTSTDTQYF.

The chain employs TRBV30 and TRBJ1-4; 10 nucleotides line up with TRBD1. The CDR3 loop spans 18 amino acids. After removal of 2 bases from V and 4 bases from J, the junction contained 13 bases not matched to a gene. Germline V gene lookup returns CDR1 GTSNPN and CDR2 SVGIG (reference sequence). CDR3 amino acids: CAWSPPGQGKRRNEKLFF. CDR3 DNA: TGTGCCTGGAGTCCGCCGGGACAGGGGAAACGTCGTAATGAAAAACTGTTTTTT.

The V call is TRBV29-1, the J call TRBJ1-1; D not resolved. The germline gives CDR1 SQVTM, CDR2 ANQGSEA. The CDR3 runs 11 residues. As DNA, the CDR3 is TGCCGAACAGAGTTAACCACTGAAGCTTTCTTT. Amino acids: CRTELTTEAFF.

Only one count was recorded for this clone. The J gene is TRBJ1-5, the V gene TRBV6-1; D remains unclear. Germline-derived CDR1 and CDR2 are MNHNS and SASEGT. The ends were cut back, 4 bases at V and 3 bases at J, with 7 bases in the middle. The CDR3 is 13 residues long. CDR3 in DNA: TGTGCCAGCAGTGGGGCCTTCAATCAGCCCCAGCATTTT. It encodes CASSGAFNQPQHF.

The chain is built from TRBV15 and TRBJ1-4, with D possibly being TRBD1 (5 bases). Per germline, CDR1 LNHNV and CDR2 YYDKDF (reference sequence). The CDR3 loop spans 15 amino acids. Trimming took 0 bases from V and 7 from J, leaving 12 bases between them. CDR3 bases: TGTGCCACCAGCAGAGATGCCCAGGGCGGTGAAAAACTGTTTTTT. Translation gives CATSRDAQGGEKLFF.

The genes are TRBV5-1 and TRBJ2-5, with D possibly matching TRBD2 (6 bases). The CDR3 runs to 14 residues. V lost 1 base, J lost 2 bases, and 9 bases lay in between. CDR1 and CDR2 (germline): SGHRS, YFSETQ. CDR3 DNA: TGCGCCAGCAGCTTGTGGGGGAGGCAAGAGACCCAGTACTTC. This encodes CASSLWGRQETQYF. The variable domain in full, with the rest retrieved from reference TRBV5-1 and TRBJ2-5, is KAGVTQTPRYLIKTRGQQVTLSCSPISGHRSVSWYQQTPGQGLQFLFEYFSETQRNKGNFPGRFSGRQFSNSRSEMNVSTLELGDSALYLCASSLWGRQETQYFGPGTRLLVL.

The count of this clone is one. Written as DNA, the CDR3 is TGCGCCAGCAGCTCGACGACAGGCGGGTCAGATACGCAGTATTTT. Translation gives CASSSTTGGSDTQYF. V is TRBV5-1 and J is TRBJ2-3; possible D gene TRBD1, 6 bases. The CDR3 is 15 residues long. Germline CDR1 and CDR2: SGHRS and YFSETQ. V dropped 3 bases and J dropped 4 bases, with 15 bases sitting between them.

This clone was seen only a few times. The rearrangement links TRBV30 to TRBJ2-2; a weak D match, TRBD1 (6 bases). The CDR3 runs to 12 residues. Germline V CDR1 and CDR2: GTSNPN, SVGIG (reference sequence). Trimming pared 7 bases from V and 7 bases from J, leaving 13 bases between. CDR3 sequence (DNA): TGTGCCTCAACAGGGTTTCGCGGGGAGCTGTTTTTT. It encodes CASTGFRGELFF.

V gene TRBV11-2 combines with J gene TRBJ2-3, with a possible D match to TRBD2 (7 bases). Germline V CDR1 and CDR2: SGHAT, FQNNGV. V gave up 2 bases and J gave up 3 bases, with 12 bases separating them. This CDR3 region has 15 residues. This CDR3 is CASSLFGGLTDTQYF. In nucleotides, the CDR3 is TGTGCCAGCAGCTTATTCGGGGGGCTGACAGATACGCAGTATTTT.

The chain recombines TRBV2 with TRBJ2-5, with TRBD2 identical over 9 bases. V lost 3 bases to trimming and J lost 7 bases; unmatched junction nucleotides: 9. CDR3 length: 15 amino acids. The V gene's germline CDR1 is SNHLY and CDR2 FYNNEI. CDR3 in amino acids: CASSDRIAGDLTQYF. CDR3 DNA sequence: TGTGCCAGCAGTGACAGGATAGCGGGGGACCTGACCCAGTACTTC.

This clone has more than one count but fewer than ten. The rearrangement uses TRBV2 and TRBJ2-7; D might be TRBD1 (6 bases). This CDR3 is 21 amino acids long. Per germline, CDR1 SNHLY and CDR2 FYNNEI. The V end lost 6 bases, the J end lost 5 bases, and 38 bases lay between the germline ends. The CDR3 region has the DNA TGTGCCAGCAGCGGCTTAATCCACGAAAGGAAGATAATAGGGTGGGGGCACGAGCAGTACTTC. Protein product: CASSGLIHERKIIGWGHEQYF.

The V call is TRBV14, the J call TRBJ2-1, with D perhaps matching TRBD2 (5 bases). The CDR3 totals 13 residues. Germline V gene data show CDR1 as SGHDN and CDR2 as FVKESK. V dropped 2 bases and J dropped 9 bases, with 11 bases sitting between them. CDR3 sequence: CASSQLSSGEQFF. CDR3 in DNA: TGTGCCAGCAGCCAATTATCGAGCGGTGAGCAGTTCTTC.

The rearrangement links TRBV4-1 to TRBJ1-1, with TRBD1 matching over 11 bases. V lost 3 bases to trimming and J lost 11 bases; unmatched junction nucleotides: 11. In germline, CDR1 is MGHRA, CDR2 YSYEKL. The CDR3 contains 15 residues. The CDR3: CASSQPGTGGEVAFF. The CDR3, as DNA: TGCGCCAGCAGCCAGCCAGGGACAGGGGGGGAAGTGGCTTTCTTT.

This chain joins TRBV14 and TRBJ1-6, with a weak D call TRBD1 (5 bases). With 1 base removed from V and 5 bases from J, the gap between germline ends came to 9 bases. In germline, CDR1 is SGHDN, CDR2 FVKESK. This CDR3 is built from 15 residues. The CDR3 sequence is CASSQVGGDNSPLHF. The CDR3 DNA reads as TGTGCCAGCAGCCAAGTAGGAGGGGATAATTCACCCCTCCACTTT.

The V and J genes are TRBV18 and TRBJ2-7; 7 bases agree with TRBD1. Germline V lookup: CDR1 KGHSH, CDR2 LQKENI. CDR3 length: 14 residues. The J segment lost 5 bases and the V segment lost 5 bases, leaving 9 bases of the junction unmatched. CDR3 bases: TGTGCCAGCTCATCATACAGGGGTTCCGACGAGCAGTACTTC. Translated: CASSSYRGSDEQYF.

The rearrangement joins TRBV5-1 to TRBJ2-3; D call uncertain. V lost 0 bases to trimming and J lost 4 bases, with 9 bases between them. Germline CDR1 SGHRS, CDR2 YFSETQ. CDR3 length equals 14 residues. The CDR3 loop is CASSLGGISDTQYF. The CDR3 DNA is TGCGCCAGCAGCTTGGGCGGCATATCAGATACGCAGTATTTT.

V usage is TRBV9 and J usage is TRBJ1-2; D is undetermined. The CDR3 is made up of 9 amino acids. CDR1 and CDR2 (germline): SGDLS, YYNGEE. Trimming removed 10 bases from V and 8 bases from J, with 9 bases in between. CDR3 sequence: CALERGYTF. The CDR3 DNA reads TGTGCCCTAGAGAGAGGCTACACCTTC.

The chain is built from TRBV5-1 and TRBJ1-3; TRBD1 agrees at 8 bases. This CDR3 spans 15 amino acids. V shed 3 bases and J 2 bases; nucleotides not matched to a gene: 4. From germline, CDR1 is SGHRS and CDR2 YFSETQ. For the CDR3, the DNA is TGCGCCAGCAGCTATGACAGGGGAACTGGAAACACCATATATTTT. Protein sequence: CASSYDRGTGNTIYF.

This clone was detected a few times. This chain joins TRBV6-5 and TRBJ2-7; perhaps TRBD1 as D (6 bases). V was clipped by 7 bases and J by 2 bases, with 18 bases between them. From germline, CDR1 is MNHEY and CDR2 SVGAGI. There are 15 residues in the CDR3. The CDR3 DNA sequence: TGTGCCAGCATCCCCTGGGACACCGACACCTACGAGCAGTACTTC. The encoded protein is CASIPWDTDTYEQYF.

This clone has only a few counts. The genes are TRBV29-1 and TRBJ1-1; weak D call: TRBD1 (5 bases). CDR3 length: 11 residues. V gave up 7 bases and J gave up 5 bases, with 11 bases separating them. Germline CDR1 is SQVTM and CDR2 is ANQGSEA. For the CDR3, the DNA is TGCAGCGGCCAACAGGTGACTGAAGCTTTCTTT. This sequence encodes CSGQQVTEAFF.

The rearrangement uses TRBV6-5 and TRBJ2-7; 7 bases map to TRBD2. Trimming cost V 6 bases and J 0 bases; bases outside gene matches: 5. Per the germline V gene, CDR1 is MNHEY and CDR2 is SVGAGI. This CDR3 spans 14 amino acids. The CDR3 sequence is CASRSSGFSYEQYF. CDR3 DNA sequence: TGTGCCAGCAGATCTAGCGGTTTCTCCTACGAGCAGTACTTC.

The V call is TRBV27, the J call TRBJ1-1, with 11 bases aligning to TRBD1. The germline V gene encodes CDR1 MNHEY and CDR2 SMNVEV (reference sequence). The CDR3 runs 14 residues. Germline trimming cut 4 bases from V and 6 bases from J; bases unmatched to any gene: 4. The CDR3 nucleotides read TGTGCCAGCAGTTCCCGGACAGGGGGCCCTGAAGCTTTCTTT. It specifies CASSSRTGGPEAFF.